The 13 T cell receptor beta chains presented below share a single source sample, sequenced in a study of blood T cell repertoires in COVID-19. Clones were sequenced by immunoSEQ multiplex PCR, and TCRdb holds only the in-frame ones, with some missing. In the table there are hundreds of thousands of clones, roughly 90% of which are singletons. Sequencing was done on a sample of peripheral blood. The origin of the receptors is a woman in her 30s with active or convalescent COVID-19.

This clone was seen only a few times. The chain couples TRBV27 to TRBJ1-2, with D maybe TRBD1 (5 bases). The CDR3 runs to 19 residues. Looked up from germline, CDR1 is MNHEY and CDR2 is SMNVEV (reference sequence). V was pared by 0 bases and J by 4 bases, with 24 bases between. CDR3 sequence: CASSLSWQGLIGAIYGYTF. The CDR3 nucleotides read TGTGCCAGCAGTTTATCGTGGCAGGGCCTAATCGGCGCCATCTATGGCTACACCTTC.

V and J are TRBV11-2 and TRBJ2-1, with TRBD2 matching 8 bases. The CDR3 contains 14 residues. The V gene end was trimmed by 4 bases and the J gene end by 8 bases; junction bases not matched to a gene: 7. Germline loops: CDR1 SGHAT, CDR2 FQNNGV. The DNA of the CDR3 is TGTGCCAGCAGCTCCGGACTAGCACTCTATGAGCAGTTCTTC. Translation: CASSSGLALYEQFF.

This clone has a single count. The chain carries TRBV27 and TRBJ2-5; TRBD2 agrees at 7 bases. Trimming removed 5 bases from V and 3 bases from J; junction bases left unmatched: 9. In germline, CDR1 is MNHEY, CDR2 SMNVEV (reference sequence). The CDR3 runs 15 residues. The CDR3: CASSLGRGGKETQYF. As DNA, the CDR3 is TGTGCCAGCAGTCTAGGCCGGGGAGGGAAAGAGACCCAGTACTTC.

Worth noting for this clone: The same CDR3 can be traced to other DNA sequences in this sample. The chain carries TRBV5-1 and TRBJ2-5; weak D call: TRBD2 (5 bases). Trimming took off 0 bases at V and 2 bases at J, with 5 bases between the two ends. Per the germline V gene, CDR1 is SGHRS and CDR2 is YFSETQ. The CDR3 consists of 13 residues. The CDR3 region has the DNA TGCGCCAGCAGCTTGGGCGGGCAAGAGACCCAGTACTTC. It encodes CASSLGGQETQYF.

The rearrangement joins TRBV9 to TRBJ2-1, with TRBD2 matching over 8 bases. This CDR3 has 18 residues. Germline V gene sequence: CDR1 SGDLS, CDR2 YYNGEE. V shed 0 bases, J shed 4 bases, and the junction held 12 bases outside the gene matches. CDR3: CASSVATGWRGEYNEQFF. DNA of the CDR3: TGTGCCAGCAGCGTAGCTACGGGGTGGCGGGGGGAATACAATGAGCAGTTCTTC.

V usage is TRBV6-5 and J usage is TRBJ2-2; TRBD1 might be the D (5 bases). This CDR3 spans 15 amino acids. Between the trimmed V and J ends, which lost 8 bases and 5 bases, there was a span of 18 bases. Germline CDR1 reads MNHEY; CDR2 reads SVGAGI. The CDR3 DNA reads TGTGCCAGCGGGCGGCAGGGCGAAAAGACCGGGGAGCTGTTTTTT. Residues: CASGRQGEKTGELFF.

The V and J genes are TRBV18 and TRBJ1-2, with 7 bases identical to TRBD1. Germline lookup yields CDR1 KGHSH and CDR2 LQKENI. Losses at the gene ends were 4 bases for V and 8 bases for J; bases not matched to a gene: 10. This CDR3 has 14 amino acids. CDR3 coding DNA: TGTGCCAGCTCACTCGACAGGGTCAAAGAAGGCTACACCTTC. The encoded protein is CASSLDRVKEGYTF.

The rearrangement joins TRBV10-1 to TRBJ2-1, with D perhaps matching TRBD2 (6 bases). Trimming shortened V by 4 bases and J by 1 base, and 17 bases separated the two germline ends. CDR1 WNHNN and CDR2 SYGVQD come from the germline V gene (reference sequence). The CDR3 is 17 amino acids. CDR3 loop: CASSGLALGASYNEQFF. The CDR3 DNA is TGCGCCAGCAGTGGGCTAGCGCTAGGAGCATCCTACAATGAGCAGTTCTTC.

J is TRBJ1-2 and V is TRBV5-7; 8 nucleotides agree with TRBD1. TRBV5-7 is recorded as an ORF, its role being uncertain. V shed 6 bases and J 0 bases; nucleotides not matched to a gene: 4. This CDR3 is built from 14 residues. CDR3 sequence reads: CASKTGDSNYGYTF. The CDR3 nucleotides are TGTGCCAGCAAGACAGGGGACTCTAACTATGGCTACACCTTC.

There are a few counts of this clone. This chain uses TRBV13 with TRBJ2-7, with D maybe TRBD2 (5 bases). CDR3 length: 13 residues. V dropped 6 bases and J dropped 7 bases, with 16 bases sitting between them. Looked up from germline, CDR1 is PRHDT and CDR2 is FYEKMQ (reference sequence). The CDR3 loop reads CASSLVRTGEQYF. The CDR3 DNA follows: TGTGCCAGCAGTCTCGTTCGCACGGGAGAGCAGTACTTC.

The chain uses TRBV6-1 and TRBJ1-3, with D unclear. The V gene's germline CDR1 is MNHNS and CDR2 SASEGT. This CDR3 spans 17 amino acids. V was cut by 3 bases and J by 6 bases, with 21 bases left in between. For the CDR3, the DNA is TGTGCCAGCAGTGAGGTCGGTGGCACGGACTCGAAAAACACCATATATTTT. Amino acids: CASSEVGGTDSKNTIYF.

CDR3 DNA sequence: TGTGCCATCAGTGAGTCACCTCAGGGCGGAACTGAAGCTTTCTTT. This encodes CAISESPQGGTEAFF. The V call is TRBV10-3, the J call TRBJ1-1, with a weak D call TRBD1 (5 bases). Deletions cut 0 bases from V and 5 bases from J, with 13 bases between. Germline V gene data show CDR1 as ENHRY and CDR2 as SYGVKD. The CDR3 is made up of 15 amino acids.

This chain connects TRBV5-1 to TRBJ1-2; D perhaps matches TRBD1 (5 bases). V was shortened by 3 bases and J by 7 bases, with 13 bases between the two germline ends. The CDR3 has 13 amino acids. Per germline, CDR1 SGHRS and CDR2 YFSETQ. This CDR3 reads CASSSQGRGGYTF. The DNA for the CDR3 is TGCGCCAGCAGCTCCCAGGGAAGGGGTGGCTACACCTTC.